These 30 T cell receptor beta chains originate from one sample sequenced in a study of blood T cell repertoires in COVID-19. Sequenced by immunoSEQ multiplex PCR; TCRdb stores in-frame clones only, minus some. This table has approximately 210,000 clones, about four fifths appearing once. Sequencing input: peripheral blood. Source of these receptors: a middle-aged woman with acute or convalescent COVID-19.

The J gene is TRBJ2-1, the V gene TRBV15, with 10 bases fitting TRBD2. This CDR3 spans 16 amino acids. Germline loops: CDR1 LNHNV, CDR2 YYDKDF (reference sequence). The J segment lost 8 bases and the V segment lost 1 base, leaving 8 bases of the junction unmatched. Here the CDR3 DNA reads TGTGCCACCAGCAGAGTTCGAGCGGGAGGGAGCGATGAGCAGTTCTTC. As protein: CATSRVRAGGSDEQFF. Using reference TRBV15 and TRBJ2-1 for the parts outside the CDR3, the full variable domain is DAMVIQNPRYQVTQFGKPVTLSCSQTLNHNVMYWYQQKSSQAPKLLFHYYDKDFNNEADTPDNFQSRRPNTSFCFLDIRSPGLGDTAMYLCATSRVRAGGSDEQFFGPGTRLTVL.

The rearrangement uses TRBV11-2 and TRBJ2-3, with 11 bases aligning to TRBD2. This CDR3 is 16 amino acids long. Germline CDR1 is SGHAT and CDR2 is FQNNGV. With V trimmed by 0 bases and J by 5 bases, 4 bases remained unmatched. CDR3 DNA: TGTGCCAGCAGCTTAGATAGCGGGGGGGCTGTAGATACGCAGTATTTT. Translation gives CASSLDSGGAVDTQYF.

The chain couples TRBV5-1 to TRBJ2-1; 7 positions match TRBD1. J gave up 3 bases and V 4 bases, and 7 bases lay outside the gene matches. The CDR3 consists of 15 residues. Germline CDR1 and CDR2: SGHRS and YFSETQ. The CDR3 spells CASSTGQTDYNEQFF. The CDR3 DNA follows: TGCGCCAGCAGCACGGGACAGACAGACTACAATGAGCAGTTCTTC.

V and J are TRBV5-1 and TRBJ2-6; no firm D call. Germline V gene data show CDR1 as SGHRS and CDR2 as YFSETQ. Trimming took off 0 bases at V and 0 bases at J, with 7 bases between the two ends. The CDR3 has 16 amino acids. CDR3 in amino acids: CASSLDPVSGANVLTF. Written as DNA, the CDR3 is TGCGCCAGCAGCTTGGATCCGGTCTCTGGGGCCAACGTCCTGACTTTC.

As to this clone: Other DNA variants within this sample encode the same CDR3. V gene TRBV18 combines with J gene TRBJ1-2; D is uncertain. There are 14 residues in the CDR3. Germline loops: CDR1 KGHSH, CDR2 LQKENI. Trimming cost V 0 bases and J 3 bases, with 8 bases left between them. The CDR3 here is CASSPPGRDYGYTF. In DNA, the CDR3 is TGTGCCAGCTCACCACCGGGCAGAGACTATGGCTACACCTTC.

The chain uses TRBV6-5 and TRBJ1-5; D might be TRBD1 (6 bases). This CDR3 region has 12 residues. Germline V lookup: CDR1 MNHEY, CDR2 SVGAGI. Trimming stripped 8 bases from V and 5 bases from J, with 10 bases between. The CDR3 region is CASSGVDQPQHF. As DNA, the CDR3 is TGTGCCAGCTCAGGGGTTGATCAGCCCCAGCATTTT.

The chain uses TRBV13 and TRBJ2-7; weak D call: TRBD2 (5 bases). The CDR3 extends over 12 amino acids. The V gene lost 3 bases and the J gene lost 6 bases, with 9 bases spanning the gap. Germline CDR1 is PRHDT and CDR2 is FYEKMQ (reference sequence). The CDR3 spells CASSLTRGEQYF. CDR3 in DNA: TGTGCCAGCAGCTTGACCCGGGGCGAGCAGTACTTC.

There are a few counts of this clone. This rearrangement joins TRBV6-6 to TRBJ2-1, with TRBD2 as a possible D gene (5 bases). Germline values: CDR1 MNHNY, CDR2 SVGAGI (reference sequence). Trimming removed 6 bases at V and 5 bases at J, with 11 bases between. This CDR3 spans 13 amino acids. The CDR3 DNA reads as TGTGCCAGCAGATTTGCGGGCGACAATGAGCAGTTCTTC. It yields the protein CASRFAGDNEQFF.

This rearrangement joins TRBV2 to TRBJ1-5, with D possibly TRBD1 on 5 matching bases. The V and J ends lost 3 bases and 4 bases respectively, with 13 bases between them. Looked up from germline, CDR1 is SNHLY and CDR2 is FYNNEI. The CDR3 runs 15 residues. CDR3 coding DNA: TGTGCCAGCAGTGAGTTCACAGGCAGTAATCAGCCCCAGCATTTT. Encoded protein: CASSEFTGSNQPQHF. Supplemented by reference TRBV2 and TRBJ1-5, the full variable domain reads EPEVTQTPSHQVTQMGQEVILRCVPISNHLYFYWYRQILGQKVEFLVSFYNNEISEKSEIFDDQFSVERPDGSNFTLKIRSTKLEDSAMYFCASSEFTGSNQPQHFGDGTRLSIL.

The J gene is TRBJ1-2, the V gene TRBV9; no clear D gene. This CDR3 has 14 residues. With 0 bases removed from V and 7 bases from J, the gap between germline ends came to 13 bases. Germline V gene sequence: CDR1 SGDLS, CDR2 YYNGEE. DNA for the CDR3: TGTGCCAGCAGCGTAGGCGGCCTTACCCTTGGCTACACCTTC. Amino acids: CASSVGGLTLGYTF.

V is TRBV4-3 and J is TRBJ2-7; 12 positions agree with TRBD2. CDR3 length: 15 residues. Trimming cost V 2 bases and J 3 bases; bases outside gene matches: 2. The germline gives CDR1 LGHNA, CDR2 YSLEER. CDR3 nucleotides: TGCGCCAGCAGCCAAAGACTAGCGGGAGACTACGAGCAGTACTTC. Its translation is CASSQRLAGDYEQYF.

This clone showed up just a few times. This chain links TRBV12-5 with TRBJ2-1; 12 bases are a match to TRBD2. From germline, CDR1 is LGHNT and CDR2 FRNRAP. CDR3 size: 15 residues. V shed 5 bases and J 6 bases; nucleotides not matched to a gene: 5. CDR3 loop: CASGVGTSGRNEQFF. The CDR3 DNA sequence: TGTGCTAGTGGTGTAGGGACTAGCGGGCGCAATGAGCAGTTCTTC.

The gene calls are TRBV6-2 or TRBV6-3 and TRBJ2-5; tentatively, D is TRBD2 (5 bases). Trimming cost V 6 bases and J 7 bases, with 15 bases left between them. Germline values: CDR1 MNHEY, CDR2 SVGEGT. There are 13 residues in the CDR3. The CDR3 DNA is TGTGCCAGCAGCTCCGGCGAGGGAGTGACCCAGTACTTC. Residues: CASSSGEGVTQYF.

The chain carries TRBV5-6 and TRBJ2-7; tentative D call: TRBD1 (5 bases). The length of the CDR3 is 11 residues. The germline V gene has CDR1 SGHDT and CDR2 YYEEEE. Trimming stripped 3 bases from V and 8 bases from J, with 9 bases between. In nucleotides, the CDR3 is TGTGCCAGCAGCTCAATGGACAAGCAGTACTTC. Amino acid sequence: CASSSMDKQYF.

This sequence joins TRBV6-2 or TRBV6-3 and TRBJ2-1; 8 bases align to TRBD1. V lost 5 bases, J lost 5 bases, and 2 bases stayed unmatched. Germline CDR1 MNHEY, CDR2 SVGEGT. The CDR3 contains 13 residues. The CDR3, as DNA: TGTGCCAGCAGTGGACAGGGTCACAATGAGCAGTTCTTC. As protein: CASSGQGHNEQFF.

The rearrangement links TRBV2 to TRBJ1-2, with TRBD1 matching 7 bases. The germline V gene has CDR1 SNHLY and CDR2 FYNNEI. Trimming at V came to 0 bases and at J to 8 bases, leaving 6 bases not matched to a gene. This CDR3 spans 14 amino acids. Here the CDR3 reads CASSEAPGGRGYTF. The CDR3 DNA reads TGTGCCAGCAGTGAAGCCCCAGGGGGTCGGGGCTACACCTTC. Variable domain in full (rest from reference TRBV2 and TRBJ1-2): EPEVTQTPSHQVTQMGQEVILRCVPISNHLYFYWYRQILGQKVEFLVSFYNNEISEKSEIFDDQFSVERPDGSNFTLKIRSTKLEDSAMYFCASSEAPGGRGYTFGSGTRLTVV.

This rearrangement joins TRBV11-2 to TRBJ1-2; D might be TRBD1 (5 bases). This CDR3 region has 14 residues. Germline CDR1 and CDR2: SGHAT and FQNNGV. Trimming removed 1 base at V and 6 bases at J, with 12 bases between. CDR3 sequence: CASSLVGAGNGYTF. CDR3 in DNA: TGTGCCAGCAGCTTAGTAGGTGCAGGGAATGGCTACACCTTC.

V usage is TRBV6-4 and J usage is TRBJ2-3; D might be TRBD1 (5 bases). CDR3 length: 14 amino acids. Germline V gene lookup returns CDR1 MRHNA and CDR2 SNTAGT. Deletions cut 11 bases from V and 4 bases from J, with 19 bases between. The CDR3 loop reads CAPQAPGPADTQYF. Written as DNA, the CDR3 is TGTGCCCCACAGGCCCCTGGCCCCGCAGATACGCAGTATTTT.

The genes are TRBV23-1 and TRBJ2-1; 7 bases are shared with TRBD2. TRBV23-1 is marked as an open reading frame, function uncertain. V shed 1 base, J shed 2 bases, and the junction held 11 bases outside the gene matches. CDR3 length equals 18 residues. CDR3 protein: CASSQFGASGCTYNEQFF. CDR3 DNA: TGCGCCAGCAGTCAATTCGGCGCTAGCGGATGCACCTACAATGAGCAGTTCTTC.

The V and J genes are TRBV5-6 and TRBJ1-1, with 8 positions matching TRBD1. Germline-derived CDR1 and CDR2 are SGHDT and YYEEEE. J lost 3 bases, V lost 0 bases, and 7 bases had no gene match. CDR3 length equals 16 residues. The CDR3 is CASSLVGQGGDTEAFF. The CDR3 bases are TGTGCCAGCAGCTTGGTCGGACAGGGAGGGGACACTGAAGCTTTCTTT. The full variable domain, with the rest looked up from reference TRBV5-6 and TRBJ1-1, is DAGVTQSPTHLIKTRGQQVTLRCSPKSGHDTVSWYQQALGQGPQFIFQYYEEEERQRGNFPDRFSGHQFPNYSSELNVNALLLGDSALYLCASSLVGQGGDTEAFFGQGTRLTVV.

This chain joins TRBV25-1 and TRBJ2-7, with 7 nucleotides matching TRBD1. With 0 bases clipped from V and 4 bases from J, the junction kept 6 bases outside the gene matches. The CDR3 consists of 15 residues. Germline loops: CDR1 MGHDK, CDR2 SYGVNS. In nucleotides, the CDR3 is TGTGCCAGCAGTGAATATGAGGGGGCGAAATACGAGCAGTACTTC. Protein: CASSEYEGAKYEQYF.

This chain joins TRBV5-6 and TRBJ2-7, with D maybe TRBD1 (6 bases). V lost 1 base to trimming and J lost 6 bases, with 17 bases between them. Germline V gives CDR1 SGHDT, CDR2 YYEEEE. This CDR3 spans 15 amino acids. CDR3 bases: TGTGCCAGCAGCTTGCGGGACACCATTTGGGGCGAGCAGTACTTC. The encoded protein is CASSLRDTIWGEQYF.

CDR3 in amino acids: CASSPTGFTGNTIYF. In DNA, the CDR3 is TGTGCCAGCAGCCCAACAGGTTTTACTGGAAACACCATATATTTT. The chain has TRBV3-1 (or the pseudogene TRBV3-2) and TRBJ1-3; TRBD1 might be the D (5 bases). V lost 4 bases and J 2 bases, leaving 12 bases between the germline ends. The CDR3 is 15 residues long. CDR1 is LGHDT and CDR2 is YNNKEL in the germline V gene (reference sequence).

The chain links TRBV19 to TRBJ1-1; D might be TRBD1 (5 bases). The CDR3 is 13 amino acids. Germline V CDR1 and CDR2: LNHDA, SQIVND (reference sequence). Between the trimmed V and J ends, which lost 4 bases and 1 base, there was a span of 7 bases. The CDR3: CASSTRENTEAFF. For the CDR3, the DNA is TGTGCCAGTAGTACCAGGGAGAACACTGAAGCTTTCTTT.

The chain joins TRBV15 to TRBJ1-1; no clear D. Deletions cut 2 bases from V and 6 bases from J, with 16 bases between. This CDR3 spans 15 amino acids. The V gene's germline CDR1 is LNHNV and CDR2 YYDKDF (reference sequence). CDR3 residues: CATSRSTQYPAEAFF. The CDR3 coding sequence is TGTGCCACCAGCAGATCTACTCAATACCCCGCTGAAGCTTTCTTT.

The CDR3 loop is CASSEAPGQGAIGQPQHF. The CDR3 DNA sequence: TGTGCCAGCAGTGAAGCGCCCGGACAGGGGGCGATCGGTCAGCCCCAGCATTTT. This chain links TRBV2 with TRBJ1-5, with TRBD1 identical over 11 bases. This CDR3 contains 18 residues. The V and J ends lost 0 bases and 6 bases, in that order; junction bases with no gene match: 10. Germline CDR1 SNHLY, CDR2 FYNNEI. Drawing the rest from reference TRBV2 and TRBJ1-5, the complete variable domain is EPEVTQTPSHQVTQMGQEVILRCVPISNHLYFYWYRQILGQKVEFLVSFYNNEISEKSEIFDDQFSVERPDGSNFTLKIRSTKLEDSAMYFCASSEAPGQGAIGQPQHFGDGTRLSIL.

The chain has TRBV28 and TRBJ1-4; D is perhaps TRBD1 (6 bases). V was cut by 7 bases and J by 7 bases, with 16 bases left in between. This CDR3 comprises 14 residues. Germline values: CDR1 MDHEN, CDR2 SYDVKM. For the CDR3, the DNA is TGTGCCAGCAACTTGGGGGGGGCAGGTGAAAAACTGTTTTTT. It yields the protein CASNLGGAGEKLFF.

The chain is built from TRBV7-3 and TRBJ2-1; D is perhaps TRBD1 (5 bases). This CDR3 is built from 16 residues. Germline CDR1 and CDR2: SGHTA and FQGTGA. Trimming removed 2 bases from V and 6 bases from J, with 17 bases in between. The CDR3 nucleotides read TGTGCCAGCAGCTTAGATTCAGGGAAGGGCGGCAATGAGCAGTTCTTC. Its protein product is CASSLDSGKGGNEQFF.

This chain uses TRBV6-5 with TRBJ2-1; 10 nucleotides match TRBD2. Trimming cost V 5 bases and J 6 bases; bases outside gene matches: 4. The CDR3 sequence is 14 residues long. Germline V gives CDR1 MNHEY, CDR2 SVGAGI. In DNA, the CDR3 is TGTGCCAGCAGTCCCCGGACTAGCGGCAATGAGCAGTTCTTC. Its translation: CASSPRTSGNEQFF.

The V gene is TRBV24-1, the J gene TRBJ2-1, with D perhaps matching TRBD2 (5 bases). Germline V lookup: CDR1 KGHDR, CDR2 SFDVKD. V was cut by 4 bases and J by 9 bases, with 9 bases left in between. This CDR3 has 12 amino acids. The chain's CDR3 is CATSESSGEQFF. The CDR3, as DNA: TGTGCCACCAGTGAATCCAGCGGTGAGCAGTTCTTC.